The next 5 T cell receptor beta chains were all read from a single sample in a study of shared clonotypes between healthy human individuals. Naive-designated CD8 cells lacked CD45RO, were positively enriched for CCR7, and omitted terminally differentiated effector memory CD45RA+ cells. Method: immunoSEQ multiplex PCR; TCRdb's copy keeps in-frame clones and lacks some. There are over 2,000,000 clones in the sample; 85% to 95% occur only once, and 1.5% to 2% lies in the top ten. Specimen: naive CD8+ T cells from PBMCs. The receptors stem from a man younger than 30 in good health. Some clones in this sample may be carry-over from other donors' samples.

This sequence joins TRBV15 and TRBJ2-1; 11 positions match TRBD2. Germline V CDR1 and CDR2: LNHNV, YYDKDF (reference sequence). Trimming took 2 bases from V and 4 from J; bases not matched to a gene: 4. The CDR3 is 16 residues long. The CDR3 nucleotides read TGTGCCACCAGCAGAAGAGGGACTAGCGGATACAATGAGCAGTTCTTC. Its translation is CATSRRGTSGYNEQFF.

The V call is TRBV28, the J call TRBJ2-1; TRBD2 might be the D (6 bases). The V end was cut by 5 bases, the J end by 4 bases, with 21 bases between. The germline CDR1 and CDR2 sequences are MDHEN and SYDVKM. The CDR3 has 17 residues. Written as DNA, the CDR3 is TGTGCCAGCAGTACTCGAGGGGTGGGAGGTACGTACAATGAGCAGTTCTTC. Amino acid sequence: CASSTRGVGGTYNEQFF.

This chain joins TRBV5-1 and TRBJ2-7; TRBD1 matches 10 bases. Looked up from germline, CDR1 is SGHRS and CDR2 is YFSETQ. V dropped 4 bases and J dropped 4; count of bases not matched to a gene: 11. This CDR3 has 16 residues. The chain's CDR3 is CASSPTSTGGDYEQYF. In nucleotides, the CDR3 is TGCGCCAGCAGCCCGACCTCGACAGGGGGCGATTACGAGCAGTACTTC.

V and J are TRBV28 and TRBJ1-3; D unclear. CDR1 is MDHEN and CDR2 is SYDVKM in the germline V gene. This CDR3 spans 15 amino acids. Trimming took off 4 bases at V and 4 bases at J, with 14 bases between the two ends. CDR3 region: CASSSHRDGGNTIYF. The CDR3 DNA reads TGTGCCAGCAGTTCCCATCGGGATGGCGGAAACACCATATATTTT.

V gene TRBV7-9 combines with J gene TRBJ1-5; no reliable D call. Trimming removed 4 bases at V and 6 bases at J, with 10 bases between. Germline assignment: CDR1 SEHNR and CDR2 FQNEAQ (reference sequence). The CDR3 has 13 amino acids. CDR3 in amino acids: CASSSGGIQPQHF. DNA for the CDR3: TGTGCCAGCAGCTCCGGCGGGATTCAGCCCCAGCATTTT.